This TCR beta chain was captured by sequencing in a study of shared clonotypes between healthy human individuals. General study results and limits: Shared clonotypes: about 5.3% naive CD4, 3% to 3.5% naive CD8, about 2.2% memory CD4, approximately 0.41% memory CD8. Rarefaction showed sorted-subset sequencing was incomplete despite large depth.

Deletions cut 7 bases from V and 2 bases from J, with 11 bases between. The CDR3 runs 12 residues. Germline V lookup: CDR1 SQVTM, CDR2 ANQGSEA. About this clone: What it binds is not known. Additional DNA sequences in this sample encode the identical CDR3.

Deep level was the assay's run setting. The method was immunoSEQ multiplex PCR; TCRdb's version includes in-frame clones alone and lacks a portion of them. The repertoire holds roughly 2,300,000 clones, with about 90% as singletons. Sample: naive CD4+ T cells from PBMCs. Subset specified: CD45RA+ positively selected. This chain links TRBV29-1 with TRBJ1-2; D is ambiguous. This TCR derives from a man aged 18-30 years in good health. Some clones in this sample may be carry-over from other donors' samples. The CDR3 protein is CSALGGNYGYTF. CDR3 sequence (DNA): TGCAGCGCCTTGGGAGGCAACTATGGCTACACCTTC.